This TCR beta chain was retrieved from a study of CD8 T cells in ankylosing spondylitis (TCRdb year 2017). As for the study more broadly: The study set out to find disease-linked TCR variants by profiling T cell receptor beta repertoires in ankylosing spondylitis patients and healthy donors. The full study cohort was made up of roughly 25 ankylosing spondylitis patients and about a hundred healthy donors. Peripheral blood was sampled, and synovial fluid was also collected from ankylosing spondylitis patients. What the work shows at the level of the full study, not this receptor alone: The disease-linked clones showed a CD8+ phenotype and occurred at relatively low frequencies in peripheral blood. Blood from ankylosing spondylitis patients appeared to be characterized by a TCR beta motif made up of about 8 highly homologous amino acid variants. According to the report, matched synovial fluid samples from ankylosing spondylitis patients were significantly enriched for the disease-linked clones. Some of the motif variants had been reported before in the synovial fluid and blood of reactive arthritis patients, a finding that suggests common disease-initiation mechanisms.

Synovial fluid samples were matched to blood samples from the same ankylosing spondylitis patients. The CDR3 holds 20 amino acids from the cysteine to the phenylalanine. Left in the record is the CDR3 DNA by itself, 60 bases read in frame from the first base. Germline trimming amounts to 8 bases on V and 6 bases on J, with 27 as the count of junction bases outside the gene matches. Looking up the germline V gene (reference sequence) yields CDR1 LNHNV and CDR2 YYDKDF. As regards this clonotype: Its antigen is still unknown. No much larger clonotype is one base removed from it; base qualities were not supplied.

The sequencer listed for this sample is Illumina HiSeq 2500. TCR beta libraries were prepared by quantitative 5'-RACE with molecular barcodes. The original pipeline was this. To identify disease-linked TCR variants, a new computational method was used, one built on a probabilistic model of VDJ rearrangement. The public reads were reanalyzed by TCRdb: fastp trimming at Q25, MiXCR alignment, in-frame beta chains only. Every entry covers one CDR3 protein and lists the most common genes and DNA from its rows. TCRdb, not the authors, supplied the V and J calls. The sample table records over 130,000 distinct CDR3 sequences; roughly 44% of these occur just once. The ten largest clones represent 15% of the sample.

This TCR derives from a male donor with ankylosing spondylitis. The rearrangement joined TRBV15 to TRBJ2-2, with 7 middle bases fitting TRBD1. Input material: synovial fluid, either unsorted or a sorted T cell fraction (not recorded which). The nucleotide sequence is TGTGCCACCCGGCCAACTAGGGGGCGGGTAGCCGACCTTAAGCCCGGGGAGCTGTTTTTT. The translation is CATRPTRGRVADLKPGELFF. Here the CDR3 is joined to the reference TRBV15 and TRBJ2-2 genes, and the full variable domain is: DAMVIQNPRYQVTQFGKPVTLSCSQTLNHNVMYWYQQKSSQAPKLLFHYYDKDFNNEADTPDNFQSRRPNTSFCFLDIRSPGLGDTAMYLCATRPTRGRVADLKPGELFFGEGSRLTVL.